The 23 T cell receptor beta chains below all came from one sample that was sequenced in a study of beta chain features in type 1 diabetes. The entirety of the isolated RNA underwent reverse transcription, so expressed TCRB transcripts were sequenced. Sequencing used immunoSEQ multiplex PCR; TCRdb keeps in-frame clones, though not all of them. The table shows around 360,000 clones, with around an eighth occurring only once. These TCRs are of unknown antigen specificity. Study results and limitations: Type 1 diabetes patients had moderately but significantly shorter TCRB CDR3s in all four CD4+ subsets.

The sequenced sample consisted of naive CD4+ T cells from blood. These receptors were taken from a woman younger than 30 with type 1 diabetes.

This clone occurred a few times. The chain combines TRBV28 with TRBJ1-2, with TRBD1 as a possible D gene (6 bases). CDR3 size: 15 residues. Looked up from germline, CDR1 is MDHEN and CDR2 is SYDVKM. Trimming cost V 3 bases and J 5 bases, with 16 bases left between them. CDR3 protein: CASSLTYLTGYGYTF. CDR3 nucleotides: TGTGCCAGCAGTTTGACCTACTTAACAGGGTATGGCTACACCTTC.

This clone turned up a few times. The gene calls are TRBV9 and TRBJ1-1; D possibly corresponds to TRBD1 (5 bases). Germline values: CDR1 SGDLS, CDR2 YYNGEE. The ends were cut back, 4 bases at V and 11 bases at J, with 15 bases in the middle. This CDR3 has 12 amino acids. The CDR3 here is CASSRGGPEAFF. The CDR3 DNA reads TGTGCCAGCAGCCGGGGGGGACCCGAGGCTTTCTTT.

The genes are TRBV7-2 and TRBJ2-1; no clear D gene. This CDR3 contains 12 residues. V was shortened by 7 bases and J by 1 base, with 5 bases between the two germline ends. CDR1 is SGHTA, CDR2 FQGNSA, per germline. In DNA form, the CDR3 reads TGTGCCAGCACCCATTCCTACAATGAGCAGTTCTTC. Translating gives CASTHSYNEQFF.

This clone has a handful of counts. The chain is built from TRBV4-3 and TRBJ1-5, with a tentative D call TRBD1 (6 bases). CDR1 is LGHNA and CDR2 is YSLEER in the germline V gene. Trimming cost V 3 bases and J 4 bases, with 13 bases left between them. The CDR3 is 15 residues long. The CDR3 spells CASSQATQGNQPQHF. DNA of the CDR3: TGCGCCAGCAGCCAGGCTACCCAGGGGAATCAGCCCCAGCATTTT.

The V call is TRBV5-4, the J call TRBJ2-5, with 13 bases aligning to TRBD2. The CDR3 totals 16 residues. Germline CDR1 SGHNT, CDR2 YYREEE (reference sequence). V shed 0 bases and J 4 bases; nucleotides not matched to a gene: 3. CDR3 sequence (DNA): TGTGCCAGCAGCTTGGGGGGACTAGCGGGGAGAGAGACCCAGTACTTC. Residues: CASSLGGLAGRETQYF.

The rearrangement joins TRBV5-6 to TRBJ1-4; no clear D gene. The CDR3 runs 15 residues. The ends were cut back, 2 bases at V and 6 bases at J, with 14 bases in the middle. CDR1 is SGHDT and CDR2 is YYEEEE in the germline V gene. CDR3: CASSLESVLDEKLFF. The CDR3 DNA is TGTGCCAGCAGCTTAGAGTCGGTGCTGGATGAAAAACTGTTTTTT.

The V and J genes are TRBV4-1 and TRBJ1-5; tentative D call: TRBD1 (6 bases). Germline V gene sequence: CDR1 MGHRA, CDR2 YSYEKL. V was shortened by 1 base and J by 7 bases, with 17 bases between the two germline ends. The CDR3 runs to 16 residues. CDR3 region: CASSQVFGGQKQPQHF. In DNA, the CDR3 is TGCGCCAGCAGCCAAGTATTCGGGGGGCAGAAGCAGCCCCAGCATTTT.

The V gene is TRBV18, the J gene TRBJ1-3; TRBD1 agrees at 8 bases. CDR1 and CDR2 (germline): KGHSH, LQKENI. This CDR3 has 15 amino acids. J lost 2 bases, V lost 2 bases, and 2 bases had no gene match. CDR3 in amino acids: CASSPTTGAGNTIYF. The CDR3 DNA reads TGTGCCAGCTCACCAACGACAGGGGCTGGAAACACCATATATTTT.

This clone was found a few times. The rearrangement joins TRBV28 to TRBJ2-1; TRBD2 matches 9 bases. Per the germline V gene, CDR1 is MDHEN and CDR2 is SYDVKM. CDR3 length: 16 amino acids. The V segment lost 8 bases and the J segment 6 bases; nucleotides outside the gene matches: 14. CDR3 region: CASPPLGTSIVNEQFF. DNA of the CDR3: TGTGCCAGCCCCCCCTTGGGGACTAGCATCGTCAATGAGCAGTTCTTC.

This chain connects TRBV9 to TRBJ2-7; 9 positions match TRBD2. The CDR3 length is 15 residues. CDR1 is SGDLS, CDR2 YYNGEE, per germline. V shed 3 bases and J 4 bases; nucleotides not matched to a gene: 8. The CDR3 DNA is TGTGCCAGCAGCGCCTCTAGCGGGGCGATGTACGAGCAGTACTTC. It encodes CASSASSGAMYEQYF.

This chain connects TRBV4-3 to TRBJ2-5, with 10 bases that match TRBD1. The ends lost 4 bases at V and 5 bases at J; junction bases unmatched: 22. Germline CDR1 is LGHNA and CDR2 is YSLEER. The length of the CDR3 is 20 residues. This CDR3 reads CASSPRTPNPGTGDGETQYF. CDR3 DNA sequence: TGCGCCAGCAGCCCAAGGACCCCAAACCCCGGGACAGGGGACGGCGAGACCCAGTACTTC.

A few counts support this clone. This rearrangement joins TRBV29-1 to TRBJ1-1; TRBD1 matches at 8 bases. The V segment lost 4 bases and the J segment 12 bases; nucleotides outside the gene matches: 16. This CDR3 has 14 residues. Germline assignment: CDR1 SQVTM and CDR2 ANQGSEA. CDR3 DNA sequence: TGCAGCGTTGCCCGAGGGGGACAGGAGTCTTTGACTTTCTTT. Its translation is CSVARGGQESLTFF.

The chain recombines TRBV5-6 with TRBJ2-3, with D unclear. CDR3 length: 13 residues. Germline loops: CDR1 SGHDT, CDR2 YYEEEE. V lost 4 bases, J lost 3 bases, and 9 bases lay in between. The CDR3 sequence: CASSPAPTDTQYF. In nucleotides, the CDR3 is TGTGCCAGCAGCCCCGCGCCGACAGATACGCAGTATTTT.

This clone was observed a few times. The genes are TRBV5-1 and TRBJ1-1; possible D gene TRBD1, 6 bases. Germline V gives CDR1 SGHRS, CDR2 YFSETQ. Trimming took off 0 bases at V and 7 bases at J, with 13 bases between the two ends. The CDR3 covers 14 residues. The CDR3 loop reads CASSLGQSGDEAFF. The DNA for the CDR3 is TGCGCCAGCAGCTTGGGTCAATCAGGGGATGAAGCTTTCTTT.

The V and J genes are TRBV4-1 and TRBJ2-3; 14 bases line up with TRBD2. With 3 bases clipped from V and 6 bases from J, the junction kept 5 bases outside the gene matches. CDR1 and CDR2 (germline): MGHRA, YSYEKL. CDR3 length equals 16 residues. Written as DNA, the CDR3 is TGCGCCAGCAGCCAGCGACTAGCGGGAGGGTGGGATACGCAGTATTTT. It encodes CASSQRLAGGWDTQYF.

The chain has TRBV7-6 and TRBJ2-7; 10 bases fit TRBD1. The CDR3 sequence is 15 residues long. Germline values: CDR1 SGHVS, CDR2 FNYEAQ. With V trimmed by 5 bases and J by 5 bases, 9 bases remained unmatched. The CDR3 is CASSNPTGGKNEQYF. CDR3 bases: TGTGCCAGCAGCAACCCGACAGGGGGCAAGAACGAGCAGTACTTC.

V gene TRBV6-6 combines with J gene TRBJ2-7; 10 nucleotides agree with TRBD1. J was trimmed by 3 bases and V by 6 bases; bases with no gene match: 5. CDR3 length equals 14 residues. The germline V gene has CDR1 MNHNY and CDR2 SVGAGI (reference sequence). The CDR3 DNA follows: TGTGCCAGCAGCCGAGGACAGGGGGGCTACGAGCAGTACTTC. This translates into CASSRGQGGYEQYF.

This clone has a handful of counts. This rearrangement joins TRBV10-3 to TRBJ2-7; TRBD1 matches at 7 bases. Trimming at V came to 6 bases and at J to 0 bases, leaving 2 bases not matched to a gene. This CDR3 contains 13 residues. The germline V gene encodes CDR1 ENHRY and CDR2 SYGVKD. The DNA for the CDR3 is TGTGCCATCAGAGCAGGGGGCTCCTACGAGCAGTACTTC. Encoded protein: CAIRAGGSYEQYF.

The chain carries TRBV7-2 and TRBJ2-2, with 9 positions matching TRBD2. The J segment lost 4 bases and the V segment lost 6 bases, leaving 9 bases of the junction unmatched. From germline, CDR1 is SGHTA and CDR2 FQGNSA. The CDR3 totals 16 residues. The CDR3 region is CASSRSPSGVTGELFF. CDR3 sequence (DNA): TGTGCCAGCAGTAGAAGTCCTAGCGGGGTCACCGGGGAGCTGTTTTTT.

CDR3 nucleotide sequence: TGTGCCAGCAGCCGGCCTAGGAACACCGGGGAGCTGTTTTTT. This codes for CASSRPRNTGELFF. The gene calls are TRBV4-2 and TRBJ2-2; D is unresolved. This CDR3 is 14 amino acids long. The V gene's germline CDR1 is LGHNA and CDR2 YNFKEQ. V was cut by 4 bases and J by 1 base, with 7 bases left in between.

The V and J genes are TRBV28 and TRBJ2-7; TRBD1 aligns across 9 bases. J lost 6 bases, V lost 10 bases, and 16 bases had no gene match. The germline V gene has CDR1 MDHEN and CDR2 SYDVKM. The CDR3 is 15 residues long. For the CDR3, the DNA is TGTGCCACCCAGTTGGGGGTACAGGGGGCTTTCGAGCAGTACTTC. Its protein is CATQLGVQGAFEQYF. Filled out from reference TRBV28 and TRBJ2-7, the complete variable domain reads DVKVTQSSRYLVKRTGEKVFLECVQDMDHENMFWYRQDPGLGLRLIYFSYDVKMKEKGDIPEGYSVSREKKERFSLILESASTNQTSMYLCATQLGVQGAFEQYFGPGTRLTVT.

The chain employs TRBV6-5 and TRBJ2-1; 8 nucleotides agree with TRBD2. This CDR3 comprises 13 residues. V lost 4 bases to trimming and J lost 9 bases; unmatched junction nucleotides: 5. The germline V gene encodes CDR1 MNHEY and CDR2 SVGAGI. This chain's CDR3 is CASSLGLAGEQFF. The CDR3, as DNA: TGTGCCAGCAGTTTAGGACTAGCTGGTGAGCAGTTCTTC.

There are a few counts of this clone. CDR3: CASSPGGSSYEQYF. The CDR3 region has the DNA TGTGCCAGCTCACCAGGCGGTAGCTCCTACGAGCAGTACTTC. V gene TRBV18 combines with J gene TRBJ2-7; no clear D. The CDR3 extends over 14 amino acids. The V gene lost 2 bases and the J gene lost 0 bases, with 8 bases spanning the gap. Germline CDR1 KGHSH, CDR2 LQKENI.